The 10 T cell receptor beta chains listed next were all sequenced from one sample in a study of CD8 T cells in ankylosing spondylitis. TCRdb independently ran MiXCR on the 5' RACE reads; one entry per CDR3 protein. The sample records 210,000 or so distinct CDR3 sequences, 8.2% being singletons. Sequencing used blood, either unsorted or a sorted T cell fraction (not recorded which). These receptors were taken from a female donor with ankylosing spondylitis or in good health (not recorded which).

This clonotype was counted at least ten times. The chain links TRBV10-2 to TRBJ2-1; possibly TRBD1 for D (6 bases). Germline lookup yields CDR1 WSHSY and CDR2 SAAADI. The CDR3 contains 12 residues. V was trimmed by 7 bases and J by 3 bases, leaving 7 bases between them. As DNA, the CDR3 is TGCGCCAGCACGGACAGCTACAATGAGCAGTTCTTC. Translation gives CASTDSYNEQFF.

Worth noting for this clonotype: One junction end does not reproduce the germline sequence, and a read error may be involved. The chain recombines TRBV29-1 with TRBJ2-1; D tentatively fits TRBD1 or TRBD2 (6 bases each). The CDR3 length is 16 residues. From germline, CDR1 is SQVTM and CDR2 ANQGSEA. The CDR3 region is CSVAKGGPQSYTEQFF. Written as DNA, the CDR3 is TGCAGCGTCGCCAAGGGGGGCCCGCAGTCCTACACTGAGCAGTTCTTC.

This clonotype was seen many times. The J gene is TRBJ2-5, the V gene TRBV5-1; TRBD2 agrees at 7 bases. The CDR3 extends over 15 amino acids. J gave up 2 bases and V 4 bases, and 8 bases lay outside the gene matches. The germline V gene has CDR1 SGHRS and CDR2 YFSETQ. CDR3: CASSGTGTMQETQYF. The CDR3 coding sequence is TGCGCCAGCAGCGGGACCGGGACTATGCAAGAGACCCAGTACTTC.

The sample holds many counts of this clonotype. The chain recombines TRBV4-1 with TRBJ2-1; tentative D call: TRBD1 (6 bases). The CDR3 runs to 13 residues. The ends were cut back, 0 bases at V and 15 bases at J, with 15 bases in the middle. Germline values: CDR1 MGHRA, CDR2 YSYEKL. In nucleotides, the CDR3 is TGCGCCAGCAGCCAAGATTGGGGACAATCTCCGTTCTTC. Protein product: CASSQDWGQSPFF.

The chain employs TRBV3-1 and TRBJ2-7; a possible D gene is TRBD1 (5 bases). V dropped 0 bases and J dropped 1 base, with 13 bases sitting between them. Looked up from germline, CDR1 is LGHDT and CDR2 is YNNKEL (reference sequence). This CDR3 contains 16 residues. As DNA, the CDR3 is TGTGCCAGCAGCCAAGATCCGACAGCTCGATCCTACGAGCAGTACTTC. This gives the protein CASSQDPTARSYEQYF.

Ten or more counts support this clonotype. V usage is TRBV6-1 and J usage is TRBJ1-1, with a tentative D call TRBD1 (6 bases). Per germline, CDR1 MNHNS and CDR2 SASEGT. This CDR3 is 13 amino acids long. Trimming took off 5 bases at V and 5 bases at J, with 12 bases between the two ends. The CDR3 DNA is TGTGCCAGCAGTAGCAGGGGCTTTACTGAAGCTTTCTTT. Its protein is CASSSRGFTEAFF.

This clonotype was picked up many times. The CDR3: CASRDRGNQPQHF. The DNA for the CDR3 is TGTGCCAGCAGGGACAGGGGCAATCAGCCCCAGCATTTT. V usage is TRBV6-2 or TRBV6-3 and J usage is TRBJ1-5; 8 nucleotides match TRBD1. Germline loops: CDR1 MNHEY, CDR2 SVGEGT. V dropped 6 bases and J dropped 2; count of bases not matched to a gene: 0. This CDR3 is 13 amino acids long.

In its sample, this clonotype was seen many times. The chain couples TRBV7-2 to TRBJ2-4, with D possibly being TRBD1 or TRBD2 (5 bases each). Trimming stripped 1 base from V and 7 bases from J, with 14 bases between. Germline V lookup: CDR1 SGHTA, CDR2 FQGNSA. The CDR3 is 15 residues long. The CDR3 nucleotides are TGTGCCAGCAGCTTAGGTCTGCAGGGCGGGAACATTCAGTACTTC. Protein sequence: CASSLGLQGGNIQYF.

This clonotype appeared a few times. The chain employs TRBV20-1 and TRBJ2-3, with TRBD2 matching 7 bases. V gave up 7 bases and J gave up 0 bases; unmatched junction bases: 4. CDR1 and CDR2 from the germline V gene are DFQATT and SNEGSKA (reference sequence). This CDR3 is 13 amino acids long. Written as DNA, the CDR3 is TGCAGTGTTAAGCGGGGAAGCACAGATACGCAGTATTTT. Translated, it gives CSVKRGSTDTQYF.

This clonotype occurred a few times. This chain links TRBV7-7 with TRBJ2-7; tentative D call: TRBD1 (5 bases). Per the germline V gene, CDR1 is SSHAT and CDR2 is FNYEAQ (reference sequence). Trimming pared 1 base from V and 6 bases from J, leaving 10 bases between. CDR3 length: 13 residues. CDR3 amino acids: CASSLDRISEQYF. The CDR3 nucleotides are TGTGCCAGCAGCTTAGACAGGATTAGCGAGCAGTACTTC.